The source of this T cell receptor beta chain is a study of T-cell reconstitution after alpha-beta-depleted transplantation in children. Unique molecular identifiers featured in how the TCRbeta library was prepared. One entry per CDR3 protein, called by TCRdb with MiXCR from the PCR reads. The sample has about 980,000 distinct CDR3 sequences, less than 30% seen once. General study results and limits: Hyperexpanded clones declined; after one year, newly produced T cells mostly supplied diversity. The study traced high day-60 TCRbeta diversity in some patients to surviving recipient T cells and thymic progenitors. Roughly two months post-transplant, alpha-beta T cells reportedly originated from several hundred graft clones that had expanded.

As regards this clonotype: No antigen is known for it.

The CDR3 extends over 15 amino acids. The V and J ends lost 6 bases and 0 bases, in that order; junction bases with no gene match: 7. The sequence was collected from a boy in the first two years of life who had a stem cell transplant for SCID, so the T cells may come from the graft donor. The V and J genes are TRBV12-3 or TRBV12-4 and TRBJ1-1; 7 bases agree with TRBD1. Sequences were derived from PBMCs, mostly from graft donor cells, sampled 360 days after TCRalphabeta/CD19-depleted stem cell transplant. CDR3 loop: CASRRDRLLNTEAFF. The CDR3 DNA reads TGTGCCAGCAGGCGGGACAGACTATTGAACACTGAAGCTTTCTTT.